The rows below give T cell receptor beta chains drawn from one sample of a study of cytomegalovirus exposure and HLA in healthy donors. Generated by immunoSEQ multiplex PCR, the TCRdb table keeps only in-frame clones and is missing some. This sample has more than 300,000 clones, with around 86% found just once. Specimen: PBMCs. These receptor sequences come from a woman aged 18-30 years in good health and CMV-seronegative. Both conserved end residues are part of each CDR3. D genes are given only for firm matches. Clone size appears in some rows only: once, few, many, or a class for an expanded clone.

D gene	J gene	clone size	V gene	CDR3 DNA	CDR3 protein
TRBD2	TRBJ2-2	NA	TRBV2	TGTGCCAGCAGAAGGACTAGCGGAAACACCGGGGAGCTGTTTTTT	CASRRTSGNTGELFF
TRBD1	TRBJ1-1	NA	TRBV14	TGTGCCAGCAGCCCGCGGACAGGGGGAATGAACACTGAAGCTTTCTTT	CASSPRTGGMNTEAFF
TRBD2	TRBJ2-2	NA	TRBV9	TGTGCCAGCAGCGTAGGTGGGCTAGCGGGAGTGACCGGGGAGCTGTTTTTT	CASSVGGLAGVTGELFF
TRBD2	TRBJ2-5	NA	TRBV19	TGTGCCAGTAGTATTGGGGGGGTGCTTACACAAGAGACCCAGTACTTC	CASSIGGVLTQETQYF
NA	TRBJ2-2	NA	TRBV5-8	TGTGCCAGCAGCTCGGGACAAATTACCGGGGAGCTGTTTTTT	CASSSGQITGELFF
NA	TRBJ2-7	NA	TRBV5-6	TGTGCCAGCAGCTTCGGATCGACAGGAGACTTC	CASSFGSTGDF
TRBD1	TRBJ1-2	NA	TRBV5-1	TGCGCCAGCAGCTTGAGGGGGCTTGATGGCTACACCTTC	CASSLRGLDGYTF
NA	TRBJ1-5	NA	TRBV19	TGTGCCAAACCCGGTAGACCCCAGCATTTT	CAKPGRPQHF
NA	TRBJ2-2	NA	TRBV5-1	TGCGCCAGCCAGCGGAGGACTTTACCCGGGGAGCTGTTTTTT	CASQRRTLPGELFF
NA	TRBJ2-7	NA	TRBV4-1	TGCGCCAGCAGCCAAGCCGGGACTGGCTCCTACGAGCAGTACTTC	CASSQAGTGSYEQYF
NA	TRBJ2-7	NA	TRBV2	TGTGCCAGCATGGGACTCGGGGGCGAGCAGTACTTC	CASMGLGGEQYF
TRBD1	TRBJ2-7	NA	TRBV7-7	TGTGCTAGCAGCTTAGGGCCGGGACAGGGGGCCGAGCAGTACTTC	CASSLGPGQGAEQYF
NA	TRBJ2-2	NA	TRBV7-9	TGTGCCAGCAGCGCACCGGACAGGAACACCGGGGAGCTGTTTTTT	CASSAPDRNTGELFF
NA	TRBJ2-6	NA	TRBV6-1	TGTGCCAGCACCGCCGCTACTGGGGCCAACGTCCTGACTTTC	CASTAATGANVLTF
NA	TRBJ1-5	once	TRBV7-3	TGTGCCAGCAGCTTCAGGGCGAATCAGCCCCAGCATTTT	CASSFRANQPQHF
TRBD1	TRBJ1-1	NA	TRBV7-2	TGTGCCAGCAGCACAGGGGAAGGATACACTGAAGCTTTCTTT	CASSTGEGYTEAFF
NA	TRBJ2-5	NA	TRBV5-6	TGTGCCAGCAGCTTATGGGGAGTGAAATCGGGGGAGACCCAGTACTTC	CASSLWGVKSGETQYF
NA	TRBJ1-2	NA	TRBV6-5	TGTGCCAGCAGTTACTCTCAGGGGTGGTTCGACGACTACACCTTC	CASSYSQGWFDDYTF
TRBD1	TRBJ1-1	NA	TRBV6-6	TGTGCCAGCCTCCGAGGACAGGAGAACACTGAAGCTTTCTTT	CASLRGQENTEAFF
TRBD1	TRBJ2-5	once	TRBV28	TGTGCCAGCAGTTTACTTGGACAGGCCCAGGAGACCCAGTACTTC	CASSLLGQAQETQYF
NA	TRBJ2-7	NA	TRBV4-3	TGCGCCAGCAGCCCTCAGGACTCCTACGAGCAGTACTTC	CASSPQDSYEQYF
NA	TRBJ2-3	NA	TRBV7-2	TGTGCCAGCACCCGGACTACCAACACAGATACGCAGTATTTT	CASTRTTNTDTQYF
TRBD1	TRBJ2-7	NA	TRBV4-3	TGCGCCAGCAGCCAGGAGACAGGGTTCACCTACGAGCAGTACTTC	CASSQETGFTYEQYF
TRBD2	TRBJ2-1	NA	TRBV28	TGTGCCAGCAGTTTACCCATGGCTTGGGGGAGGGCACAGCCGTTCTTC	CASSLPMAWGRAQPFF
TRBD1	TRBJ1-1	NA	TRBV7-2	TGTGCCAGCAGCTCAGAGACAGGGGAAGCTTTCTTT	CASSSETGEAFF
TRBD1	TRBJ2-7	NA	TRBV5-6	TGTGCCAGCAGCCCGGGACAGGGGAGTAACGAGCAGTACTTC	CASSPGQGSNEQYF